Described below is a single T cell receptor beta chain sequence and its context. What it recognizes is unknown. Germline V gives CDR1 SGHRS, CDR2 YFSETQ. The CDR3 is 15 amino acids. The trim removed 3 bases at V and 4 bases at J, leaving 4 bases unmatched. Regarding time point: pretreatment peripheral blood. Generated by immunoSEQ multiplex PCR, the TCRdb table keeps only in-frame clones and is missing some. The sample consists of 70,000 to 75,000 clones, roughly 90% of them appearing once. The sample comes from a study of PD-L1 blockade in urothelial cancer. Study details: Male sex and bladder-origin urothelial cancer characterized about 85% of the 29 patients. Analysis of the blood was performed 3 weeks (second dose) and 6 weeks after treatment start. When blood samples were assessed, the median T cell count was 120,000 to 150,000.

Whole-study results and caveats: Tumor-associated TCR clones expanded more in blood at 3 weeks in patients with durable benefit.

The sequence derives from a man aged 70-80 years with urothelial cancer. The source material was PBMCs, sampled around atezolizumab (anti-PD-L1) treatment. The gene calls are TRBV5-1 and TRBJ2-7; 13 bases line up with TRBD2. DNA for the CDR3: TGCGCCAGCAGCTCCACTAGCGGGAGGGGGTACGAGCAGTACTTC. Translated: CASSSTSGRGYEQYF.